The rows below give T cell receptor beta chains drawn from one sample of a study of graft-versus-host responses after intestinal transplantation. No antigens are known for them. Assay used: immunoSEQ multiplex PCR; TCRdb lists only in-frame clones, some missing. The table shows about 93,000 clones, with about 93% occurring only once. This sample comprised unstimulated CD8+ T cells sorted from spleen or lymph node cells, obtained before intestinal transplant. Receptor source: a human donor who received an intestinal transplant. Both conserved end residues are trimmed from each CDR3.

CDR3 length,V gene,CDR3 protein
13,TRBV19,ASSIRQGGNYGYT
11,TRBV9,ASSVVAGSEQF
17,TRBV21-1,ASSKIQDRGRGGNQPQH
18,TRBV7-6,ASSLKEGPQRAAGANVLT
16,TRBV7-9,ASSPPGLAGGPYNEQF
10,TRBV19,ASRAGETEAF
15,TRBV11-3,ASSKFGTLVASYEQY
13,TRBV2,ASSAQMKGGDTQY
13,TRBV18,ASSPGHLVDQPQH
11,TRBV2,ASRGLGLSEQF
10,TRBV5-4,ASSSQGDEQY
16,TRBV7-8,ASSRRSTGPVSNQPQH
13,TRBV9,ASSIHGQGIAEAF
13,TRBV5-6,ASSLLGPTGSPLH
14,TRBV7-9,ASSQPTAANTGELF
20,TRBV10-1,ASSGGTSGSDGTWVSTDTQY
14,TRBV11-2,ASSLGQMAYNSPLH
16,TRBV29-1,SVGPILAGAPRTDTQY
12,TRBV30,AWALTGSSQPQH
13,TRBV5-1,ASSEQGISGNTIY
14,TRBV7-3,ASSPGLVALQETQY
14,TRBV6-4,ASSDPDRGQGGEQF
9,TRBV20-1,SARENYEQY
13,TRBV7-9,ASSPVGPTVETQY
13,TRBV11-3,ASSLTSGGSDTQY
11,TRBV6-1,ASSALPGYEQY
11,TRBV5-6,ASSLVSPETQY
11,TRBV19,ASSMWTAMGYT
10,TRBV19,ASSIVGSEAF
16,TRBV9,ASSSVTSGGLFTDTQY
13,TRBV4-1,ASSQSWRDAYEQY
12,TRBV7-9,ASSDRTGGNEQY
13,TRBV28,ASSLGGAGNQPQH
12,TRBV7-6,ASSVSSGDREAF
15,TRBV21-1,ASSKPGFLISNQPQH
9,TRBV28,ASSPHYEQY
12,TRBV19,ASSNLAGARGQY
13,TRBV2,ASRRQVFRSTEAF
14,TRBV25-1,ASSATDRETPETQY
12,TRBV27,ASSLRQGVYEQY
11,TRBV5-5,ASSLGTGAGYT
12,TRBV4-1,ASSQDPRNTEAF
12,TRBV5-6,ASSLDRDNQPQH
12,TRBV9,ASSVDGERDTQY
11,TRBV4-1,ASSQGPGGELF
13,TRBV2,ASSEGRTPRAEAF
11,TRBV9,ASSTLASGEQF
11,TRBV27,ASSLGRAYEQY
12,TRBV19,ASSTDRTNYGYT
14,TRBV4-1,ASSQDLGGARNEQF
14,TRBV28,ASSSELRGLTDTQY
13,TRBV6-1,ATTGGAQISYGYT
9,TRBV13,ASSLRAGYT